This record covers a single TCR beta chain. TCRdb re-analyzed the 5' RACE reads; it lists each CDR3 protein once, without DNA. The sample's table shows around 380,000 distinct CDR3 sequences. The data originate from a study of monozygotic twins with inflammatory bowel disease. CDR1 KGHSH and CDR2 LQKENI come from the germline V gene. The CDR3 is 13 residues long. The sequenced material came from blood. The sequence came from a human donor with ulcerative colitis or Crohn's disease, or a healthy co-twin of an affected twin (not recorded which). V is TRBV18 and J is TRBJ2-2; TCRdb selects TRBD1, and the lack of DNA leaves this call unchecked. The CDR3 spells CASFVPGTGELFF. Using reference TRBV18 and TRBJ2-2 for the parts outside the CDR3, the full variable domain is NAGVMQNPRHLVRRRGQEARLRCSPMKGHSHVYWYRQLPEEGLKFMVYLQKENIIDESGMPKERFSAEFPKEGPSILRIQQVVRGDSAAYFCASFVPGTGELFFGEGSRLTVL.